The clone carrying this T cell receptor beta chain appeared a few times. Antigen unknown. The data were taken from a study of T-cell memory formation after mild COVID-19. Study-wide context: TCR clusters were largely donor specific.

Study conclusions and caveats: Contracting CD8+ clones were enriched in EMRA, CD4+ mainly in CM and EM. Whereas later expanders leaned CD4+, clones contracting day 15 to 85 showed a balanced CD4/CD8 makeup. The finding that pre-infection memory included some responding clones suggested that cross-reactive memory joined.

Per the germline V gene, CDR1 is SGHNT and CDR2 is YENEEA. V was trimmed by 5 bases and J by 7 bases, leaving 18 bases between them. The CDR3 sequence is 15 residues long. Each CDR3 protein gets one entry after TCRdb re-called the 5' RACE reads with MiXCR. This table has some 160,000 distinct CDR3 sequences, 31% appearing once. The receptor was derived from an adult woman who had mild COVID-19 (a few samples of this study predate the infection). Cell type and time point are not known. The sample consisted of PBMCs or a T cell subset sorted from them (not recorded which). The chain has TRBV11-3 and TRBJ1-5; possible D gene TRBD1, 5 bases. This chain's CDR3 is CASSPVGLGLQPQHF. Written as DNA, the CDR3 is TGTGCCAGCAGCCCCGTGGGGCTGGGACTGCAGCCCCAGCATTTT.